The entry that follows covers one TCR beta chain sequence. CD8 cells regarded as naive lacked CD45RO, were positively chosen for CCR7, and omitted terminally differentiated effector memory CD45RA+ cells. The sample is drawn from a study of shared clonotypes between healthy human individuals. Using immunoSEQ multiplex PCR, the repertoire was profiled, and TCRdb retains in-frame clones only, with some absent. Here the sample spans under 2,000,000 clones, about 95% being singletons. CDR3 length: 15 residues. After removal of 4 bases from V and 13 bases from J, the junction contained 9 bases not matched to a gene. CDR1 MNHNY and CDR2 SVGAGI come from the germline V gene (reference sequence).

This clonotype was sampled from a man between 18 and 35 years old in good health. The sequenced sample consisted of naive CD8+ T cells sorted from blood. The chain uses TRBV6-6 and TRBJ2-1, with 14 bases matching TRBD2. CDR3 nucleotide sequence: TGTGCCAGCAGTTCACCACCGGGACTAGCGGGAGATCAGTTCTTC. Protein sequence: CASSSPPGLAGDQFF.